Each of the 18 T cell receptor beta chains below was sequenced from the same sample in a study of Graves' ophthalmopathy and Graves' hyperthyroidism. From RNA, the CDR3 regions of TCR beta chains were amplified and sequenced. HTBI-primed first-round RT-PCR preceded second-round multiplex PCR. Each CDR3 protein is one row after TCRdb ran MiXCR on the multiplex PCR reads. This sample has about 700,000 distinct CDR3 sequences, with 35% to 45% found just once. Material: peripheral blood. All receptors derive from an adult man with Graves' ophthalmopathy.

This clonotype was seen ten or more times. The chain recombines TRBV6-6 with TRBJ2-5, with 9 bases identical to TRBD1. The germline V gene has CDR1 MNHNY and CDR2 SVGAGI (reference sequence). The CDR3 totals 15 residues. V lost 4 bases, J lost 5 bases, and 8 bases stayed unmatched. CDR3 loop: CASSFRQGVRETQYF. Written as DNA, the CDR3 is TGTGCCAGCAGTTTCCGACAGGGGGTGCGGGAGACCCAGTACTTC.

The chain joins TRBV25-1 to TRBJ2-1; maybe TRBD2 (6 bases). Germline CDR1 is MGHDK and CDR2 is SYGVNS. Between the trimmed V and J ends, which lost 1 base and 1 base, there was a span of 11 bases. This CDR3 spans 16 amino acids. This chain's CDR3 is CASSELGGRSYNEQFF. The CDR3 DNA is TGTGCCAGCAGTGAATTGGGGGGTAGATCCTACAATGAGCAGTTCTTC.

To note about this clonotype: This may come from a read error, since a much larger clone is one base off. V is TRBV2 and J is TRBJ2-2, with D perhaps TRBD1 (5 bases). The CDR3 consists of 14 residues. Deletions cut 6 bases from V and 1 base from J, with 9 bases between. Germline lookup yields CDR1 SNHLY and CDR2 FYNNEI. As DNA, the CDR3 is TGTGCCAGCAGCGCTCAGGGGAACACCGGGGAGCTGTTTTTT. As protein: CASSAQGNTGELFF.

For this clonotype: A read error may explain this, as a much larger clone is one base away. The genes are TRBV2 and TRBJ2-7; a weak D match, TRBD1 (6 bases). CDR3 length: 14 residues. Germline values: CDR1 SNHLY, CDR2 FYNNEI. CDR3: CASGGVDLPGELYF. CDR3 DNA sequence: TGTGCCAGCGGAGGAGTGGACTTACCAGGGGAGCTGTACTTC.

This clonotype was observed a few times. The chain links TRBV25-1 to TRBJ2-1; TRBD2 aligns across 9 bases. Germline trimming cut 4 bases from V and 4 bases from J; bases unmatched to any gene: 8. Germline V lookup: CDR1 MGHDK, CDR2 SYGVNS. This CDR3 contains 16 residues. For the CDR3, the DNA is TGTGCCAGCAGTGGTACGGGACTAGCTCCTTACAATGAGCAGTTCTTC. It yields the protein CASSGTGLAPYNEQFF.

This clonotype was seen many times. The chain combines TRBV6-5 with TRBJ1-3; D is unresolved. V lost 7 bases and J lost 0, with 4 bases in between. The CDR3 spans 12 residues. Per the germline V gene, CDR1 is MNHEY and CDR2 is SVGAGI. The CDR3 bases are TGTGCCAGCACTAACTCTGGAAACACCATATATTTT. It is translated as CASTNSGNTIYF.

This clonotype was seen many times. V is TRBV5-6 and J is TRBJ2-7; D call uncertain. The CDR3 loop spans 14 amino acids. V was cut by 0 bases and J by 4 bases, with 11 bases left in between. Germline values: CDR1 SGHDT, CDR2 YYEEEE. In nucleotides, the CDR3 is TGTGCCAGCAGCTTGGATCCACAAGGGTACGAGCAGTACTTC. It specifies CASSLDPQGYEQYF.

In this sample, this clonotype turned up a few times. The genes are TRBV4-1 and TRBJ1-2, with TRBD1 as a possible D gene (6 bases). This CDR3 region has 16 residues. The V and J ends lost 2 bases and 4 bases respectively, with 17 bases between them. CDR1 MGHRA and CDR2 YSYEKL come from the germline V gene. CDR3 in amino acids: CASSQQGGGGVYGYTF. CDR3 DNA sequence: TGCGCCAGCAGCCAACAAGGGGGAGGAGGGGTCTATGGCTACACCTTC.

This clonotype was seen at least ten times. The genes are TRBV29-1 and TRBJ1-2, with 9 bases matching TRBD1. Germline-derived CDR1 and CDR2 are SQVTM and ANQGSEA. The CDR3 covers 12 residues. V was pared by 6 bases and J by 7 bases, with 6 bases of the junction left unmatched. CDR3 bases: TGCAGCGTCCCGGACAGGGGAGGTGGCTACACCTTC. Protein product: CSVPDRGGGYTF.

This clonotype was seen ten or more times. The rearrangement joins TRBV7-9 to TRBJ2-7, with 8 bases identical to TRBD2. This CDR3 comprises 12 residues. Germline CDR1 and CDR2: SEHNR and FQNEAQ (reference sequence). The CDR3 DNA follows: TGTGTTAGCGCGAGCGGGAGCTACGAGCAGTACTTC. Translated, it gives CVSASGSYEQYF.

The chain uses TRBV6-1 and TRBJ1-6; no reliable D call. The CDR3 extends over 15 amino acids. V shed 7 bases and J shed 7 bases, with 17 bases lying between them. Germline assignment: CDR1 MNHNS and CDR2 SASEGT. CDR3 DNA sequence: TGTGCCAGCACCCCACCCCGGGCAGAAAATTCACCCCTCCACTTT. It encodes CASTPPRAENSPLHF.

As regards this clonotype: This sequence may be a read error, since a much larger clone differs from it by one base. This rearrangement joins TRBV20-1 to TRBJ2-7, with D unresolved. V lost 1 base and J 3 bases, leaving 10 bases between the germline ends. This CDR3 comprises 13 residues. The V gene's germline CDR1 is DFQATT and CDR2 SNEGSKA (reference sequence). CDR3 loop: CSARVRTYYEQYF. The CDR3 DNA reads as TGCAGTGCTAGAGTAAGGACCTACTACGAGCAGTACTTC.

This clonotype was recorded at least ten times. The chain joins TRBV7-9 to TRBJ2-2; no firm D call. CDR1 and CDR2 (germline): SEHNR, FQNEAQ (reference sequence). The CDR3 spans 11 residues. The V end lost 6 bases, the J end lost 6 bases, and 5 bases lay between the germline ends. The CDR3 region has the DNA TGTGCCAGCAGGTCCCCCGGGGAGCTGTTTTTT. It is translated as CASRSPGELFF.

This clonotype was seen ten or more times. In DNA, the CDR3 is TGTGCCACCAGTGATTACAGGGGTTCGGCCACCTTC. This sequence encodes CATSDYRGSATF. This rearrangement joins TRBV24-1 to TRBJ1-2, with TRBD1 matching 7 bases. Germline V gene data show CDR1 as KGHDR and CDR2 as SFDVKD. The CDR3 is 12 residues long. V was pared by 2 bases and J by 13 bases, with 6 bases of the junction left unmatched.

This sequence joins TRBV6-5 and TRBJ1-5; D not certain. In germline, CDR1 is MNHEY, CDR2 SVGAGI. V was cut by 8 bases and J by 4 bases, with 6 bases left in between. This CDR3 comprises 11 residues. The CDR3 spells CASGNNQPQHF. In nucleotides, the CDR3 is TGTGCCAGCGGTAATAATCAGCCCCAGCATTTT.

On this clonotype itself: A single base separates this from a much larger clone, so it may be a read error. DNA for the CDR3: TGTGCCAGCTGGGGGGGCCGGAGCGAGCAGTACTTC. Translating it yields CASWGGRSEQYF. The chain has TRBV5-6 and TRBJ2-7; tentative D call: TRBD2 (7 bases). The CDR3 covers 12 residues. Germline CDR1 reads SGHDT; CDR2 reads YYEEEE. Trimming took off 7 bases at V and 6 bases at J, with 14 bases between the two ends. The whole variable domain, remainder taken from reference TRBV5-6 and TRBJ2-7, is DAGVTQSPTHLIKTRGQQVTLRCSPKSGHDTVSWYQQALGQGPQFIFQYYEEEERQRGNFPDRFSGHQFPNYSSELNVNALLLGDSALYLCASWGGRSEQYFGPGTRLTVT.

This clonotype was detected many times. The rearrangement joins TRBV12-3 or TRBV12-4 to TRBJ1-1; TRBD1 is a possible D gene (6 bases). The CDR3 has 15 residues. V gave up 3 bases and J gave up 4 bases, with 15 bases separating them. In nucleotides, the CDR3 is TGTGCCAGCAGTTTTCGGTTAGGACAGCTCACTGAAGCTTTCTTT. Translated: CASSFRLGQLTEAFF.

Many counts were recorded for this clonotype. The rearrangement uses TRBV7-2 and TRBJ2-7; the D gene is possibly TRBD1 (5 bases). This CDR3 comprises 13 residues. Between the trimmed V and J ends, which lost 3 bases and 4 bases, there was a span of 10 bases. CDR1 SGHTA and CDR2 FQGNSA come from the germline V gene. The CDR3 DNA sequence: TGTGCCAGCAGCTTTCACAGGTCGTACGAGCAGTACTTC. It specifies CASSFHRSYEQYF.